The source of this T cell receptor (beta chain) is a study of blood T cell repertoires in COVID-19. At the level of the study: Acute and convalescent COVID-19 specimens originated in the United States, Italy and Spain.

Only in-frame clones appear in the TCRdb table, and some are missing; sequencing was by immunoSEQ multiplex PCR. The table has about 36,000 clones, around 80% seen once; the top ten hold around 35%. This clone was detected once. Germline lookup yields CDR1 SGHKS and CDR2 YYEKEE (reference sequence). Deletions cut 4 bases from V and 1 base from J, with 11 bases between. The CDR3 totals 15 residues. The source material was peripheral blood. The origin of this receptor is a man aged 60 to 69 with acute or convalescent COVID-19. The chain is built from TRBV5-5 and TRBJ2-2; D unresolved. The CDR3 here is CASSVVAVNTGELFF. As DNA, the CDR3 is TGTGCCAGCAGCGTCGTGGCGGTGAACACCGGGGAGCTGTTTTTT.